The rows below give T cell receptor beta chains drawn from one sample of a study of T and B cells in COVID-19 patients. TCRdb re-derived calls from the multiplex PCR reads in MiXCR, one entry per CDR3 protein. The table includes about 5,600 distinct CDR3 sequences, 25% to 35% detected once. The sequenced material came from blood. The receptors originated from a human donor with active COVID-19. The donor label of this sample is uncertain. CDR3s include the opening cysteine and the closing phenylalanine or tryptophan. Fields, in order: D gene, clone size, V gene, J gene, CDR3 DNA, CDR3 protein. D genes are given only for firm matches. Size is stated for part of the rows, as once, few or many counts, or as a class when the clone is expanded.

TRBD1	NA	TRBV6-5	TRBJ1-6	TGTGCCAGCAGTGAAGCGTGGACAGGGCTTTCTAATTCACCCCTCCACTTT	CASSEAWTGLSNSPLHF
NA	medium-sized	TRBV30	TRBJ1-5	TGTGCCTGGAGTAGTCAGGGCGGAAATCAGCCCCAGCATTTT	CAWSSQGGNQPQHF
NA	medium-sized	TRBV15	TRBJ1-3	TGTGCCACCAGCAGAGAGCAGAGCTCTGGAAACACCATATATTTT	CATSREQSSGNTIYF
NA	NA	TRBV5-4	TRBJ1-2	TGTGCCAGCAGCCAATCAGCGGGCTACACCTTC	CASSQSAGYTF
TRBD2	NA	TRBV6-5	TRBJ2-1	TGTGCCAGCAGATCCAGCGGGAGCGATGAGCAGTTCTTC	CASRSSGSDEQFF
TRBD2	NA	TRBV12-3/TRBV12-4	TRBJ2-2	TGTGCCAGCAGTTTAATAGCGGGAGGCTACACCGGGGAGCTGTTTTTT	CASSLIAGGYTGELFF
NA	NA	TRBV5-1	TRBJ2-3	TGCGCCAGCAGCACAGATGTAGCCCCCGGGAGCACAGATACGCAGTATTTT	CASSTDVAPGSTDTQYF
NA	medium-sized	TRBV27	TRBJ2-7	TGTGCCAGCAGTATTTCACCCCGCGGGACGTATACCTACGAGCAGTACTTC	CASSISPRGTYTYEQYF
TRBD1	medium-sized	TRBV6-1	TRBJ2-2	TGTGCCAGCAGCGCACAGGGGACCGGGGAGCTGTTTTTT	CASSAQGTGELFF
TRBD1	few	TRBV18	TRBJ1-4	TGTGCCAGCTCATCCGGACAGGGCCTCAATGAAAAACTGTTTTTT	CASSSGQGLNEKLFF
NA	NA	TRBV6-2/TRBV6-3	TRBJ1-1	TGTGCCAGCAGTTACGACACCCAGGGGTTAAAGGCTGAAGCTTTCTTT	CASSYDTQGLKAEAFF
TRBD1	once	TRBV5-1	TRBJ2-7	TGCGCCAGCAGCCCCCTGGGGGCAGGGGGCGGCGAGCAGTACTTC	CASSPLGAGGGEQYF
NA	NA	TRBV12-3/TRBV12-4	TRBJ2-1	TGTGCCAGCAGTTTAGCGGCAGGGGTGAGGTTCTTC	CASSLAAGVRFF
NA	NA	TRBV5-1	TRBJ1-3	TGCGCCAGCAGCCCAGGGCTCTCTGGAAACACCATATATTTT	CASSPGLSGNTIYF
NA	NA	TRBV12-3/TRBV12-4	TRBJ1-2	TGTGCCAGCAGTTTAGAGGGGGTCTATGGCTACACCTTC	CASSLEGVYGYTF
NA	NA	TRBV20-1	TRBJ1-2	TGCAGTGGGGGGCGGAGGGGTAACTATGGCTACACCTTC	CSGGRRGNYGYTF
NA	NA	TRBV24-1	TRBJ1-1	TGTGCCACCAGTGATTGGTTGAACACTGAAGCTTTCTTT	CATSDWLNTEAFF
NA	NA	TRBV24-1	TRBJ2-3	TGTGCCACCAGTGATTTCAGGGCAGGGGCCATCACAGATACGCAGTATTTT	CATSDFRAGAITDTQYF
TRBD2	NA	TRBV9	TRBJ2-2	TGTGCCAGCAGCGTAGCCCAGCGGGACGCCGGGGAGCTGTTTTTT	CASSVAQRDAGELFF
TRBD1	NA	TRBV6-5	TRBJ1-5	TGTGCCAGCAGTGAGTCAGGGGGGAATCAGCCCCAGCATTTT	CASSESGGNQPQHF
TRBD1	medium-sized	TRBV6-5	TRBJ1-2	TGTGCCAGCAGATCGGGACAGGGGAACTATGGCTACACCTTC	CASRSGQGNYGYTF
NA	medium-sized	TRBV6-2/TRBV6-3	TRBJ2-7	TGTGCCAGCAGTTACCTTCCGGGACCCTACGAGCAGTACTTC	CASSYLPGPYEQYF
NA	few	TRBV18	TRBJ1-4	TGTGCCAGCTCTCTCCATAATGAAAAACTGTTTTTT	CASSLHNEKLFF
NA	NA	TRBV24-1	TRBJ1-2	TGTGCCACCAGTGATTTGCAACAGGGCTACGGCTACACCTTC	CATSDLQQGYGYTF
TRBD1	few	TRBV7-6	TRBJ2-1	TGTGCCAGCAGCCTTGAGGGGGCGCACAATGAGCAGTTCTTC	CASSLEGAHNEQFF
NA	medium-sized	TRBV6-5	TRBJ1-1	TGTGCCAGCAGCCCGCAGCTGAACACTGAAGCTTTCTTT	CASSPQLNTEAFF
TRBD2	NA	TRBV29-1	TRBJ2-1	TGCAGCGTTGAATTTACTAGCGGGAATGAGCAGTTCTTC	CSVEFTSGNEQFF
TRBD1	medium-sized	TRBV6-1	TRBJ2-7	TGTGCCAGCAGACGACAGGGGGGAAACCTTAACTCCTACGAGCAGTACTTC	CASRRQGGNLNSYEQYF
TRBD1	medium-sized	TRBV6-5	TRBJ2-7	TGTGCCAGCAGTTCACAGGGGTTCAACGAGCAGTACTTC	CASSSQGFNEQYF
TRBD1	few	TRBV6-5	TRBJ1-1	TGTGCCAGTGCACAGGGGTACACTGAAGCTTTCTTT	CASAQGYTEAFF
NA	medium-sized	TRBV19	TRBJ1-3	TGTGCCAGTAGTATCACGGATTTCTCTGGAAACACCATATATTTT	CASSITDFSGNTIYF
NA	NA	TRBV14	TRBJ2-5	TGTGCCAGCAGCCAGCGACCACAGCAAGAGACCCAGTACTTC	CASSQRPQQETQYF
TRBD2	NA	TRBV19	TRBJ2-1	TGTGCCAGTAGTATCGTAGCGGGAGCTGCTTACAATGAGCAGTTCTTC	CASSIVAGAAYNEQFF
NA	few	TRBV5-6	TRBJ1-1	TGTGCCAGCAGCTTGGAAAACGTAGGCACTGAAGCTTTCTTT	CASSLENVGTEAFF
NA	few	TRBV6-5	TRBJ1-2	TGTGCCAGCAGTCCGGACACCGGTAACTATGGCTACACCTTC	CASSPDTGNYGYTF
NA	few	TRBV20-1	TRBJ2-7	TGCAGTGCTACCGGACACCTTCTCTACGAGCAGTACTTC	CSATGHLLYEQYF
NA	medium-sized	TRBV5-6	TRBJ1-2	TGTGCCAGCAGCTCAGGGGATCGCAACTATGGCTACACCTTC	CASSSGDRNYGYTF
NA	NA	TRBV5-5	TRBJ1-5	TGTGCCAGCAGCTGGGGACCTCCTAATCAGCCCCAGCATTTT	CASSWGPPNQPQHF
NA	medium-sized	TRBV11-1	TRBJ1-1	TGTGCCAGCAGCCCAGGATGGACTGAAGCTTTCTTT	CASSPGWTEAFF
NA	few	TRBV11-3	TRBJ2-2	TGTGCCAGCAGCTTAAGGAACACCGGGGAGCTGTTTTTT	CASSLRNTGELFF
NA	medium-sized	TRBV5-5	TRBJ2-7	TGTGCCAGCAGCCAACAGGGAACCTACGAGCAGTACTTC	CASSQQGTYEQYF
NA	NA	TRBV6-5	TRBJ1-2	TGTGCCATCCAGCAGGGGACTCGGGATGGCTACACCTTC	CAIQQGTRDGYTF
NA	NA	TRBV7-9	TRBJ1-4	TGTGCCAGCAGCTTGGGACTCTCAACTAATGAAAAACTGTTTTTT	CASSLGLSTNEKLFF
NA	medium-sized	TRBV11-3	TRBJ1-1	TGTGCCAGCCAGATCGGGGGTCAAGCTTTCTTT	CASQIGGQAFF
NA	NA	TRBV5-1	TRBJ1-5	TGCGCCAGCAGCGTTGGGTCAGGTGGAGGTCCCCAGCATTTT	CASSVGSGGGPQHF
NA	NA	TRBV5-4	TRBJ1-3	TGTGCCAGCAGCTTGGTCGGGGGGAACACTGGAAACACCATATATTTT	CASSLVGGNTGNTIYF
NA	few	TRBV5-6	TRBJ2-7	TGTGCCAGCAGCGCGACAGACGCGAGCTCCTACGAGCAGTACTTC	CASSATDASSYEQYF